A single sample is the source of the 18 T cell receptor beta chains below, sequenced in a study of OX40 agonist ivuxolimab in advanced cancers. The repertoire was sequenced with immunoSEQ multiplex PCR; TCRdb's copy has only in-frame clones and lacks some. This sample has 48,000 or so clones; approximately 86% occur once, and the top ten carry about 1.9%. Sequenced here: CD4+ or CD8+ T cells sorted from blood, sampled in a trial of the OX40 agonist ivuxolimab. The receptors derive from an adult with an advanced solid tumor such as melanoma, head and neck, liver or kidney cancer.

This rearrangement joins TRBV5-8 to TRBJ1-2, with a weak D call TRBD1 (5 bases). Trimming stripped 1 base from V and 4 bases from J, with 14 bases between. Germline assignment: CDR1 SGHTS and CDR2 YDEGEE. The CDR3 is 15 residues long. CDR3 amino acids: CASSLFGGTLYGYTF. In DNA form, the CDR3 reads TGTGCCAGCAGCTTGTTCGGGGGAACCCTCTATGGCTACACCTTC.

J is TRBJ2-1 and V is TRBV4-2; D is ambiguous. Between the trimmed V and J ends, which lost 1 base and 2 bases, there was a span of 12 bases. From germline, CDR1 is LGHNA and CDR2 YNFKEQ. The CDR3 consists of 16 residues. The DNA of the CDR3 is TGTGCCAGCAGCCAAGCGACGACGGCTACCTACAATGAGCAGTTCTTC. Residues: CASSQATTATYNEQFF.

The rearrangement joins TRBV7-9 to TRBJ2-7, with 8 positions matching TRBD1. Trimming cost V 5 bases and J 5 bases; bases outside gene matches: 5. The CDR3 totals 13 residues. Germline V CDR1 and CDR2: SEHNR, FQNEAQ (reference sequence). The CDR3: CASSRGQGNEQYF. DNA for the CDR3: TGTGCCAGCAGCCGAGGACAGGGTAACGAGCAGTACTTC.

The chain is built from TRBV5-4 and TRBJ2-3, with TRBD1 matching over 8 bases. The germline V gene encodes CDR1 SGHNT and CDR2 YYREEE (reference sequence). V dropped 2 bases and J dropped 3; count of bases not matched to a gene: 5. CDR3 length equals 15 residues. The DNA for the CDR3 is TGTGCCAGCAGCTTTGACAGGGGATTGACAGATACGCAGTATTTT. Amino acids: CASSFDRGLTDTQYF.

The chain recombines TRBV27 with TRBJ1-2, with D perhaps matching TRBD1 (5 bases). The V gene's germline CDR1 is MNHEY and CDR2 SMNVEV (reference sequence). V was pared by 4 bases and J by 2 bases, with 17 bases between. CDR3 length equals 16 residues. The CDR3 DNA follows: TGTGCCAGCAGTTCGTACCGGGACGGCCGAAACTATGGCTACACCTTC. Residues: CASSSYRDGRNYGYTF.

CDR3 residues: CASSYSAREQNYGYTF. CDR3 nucleotides: TGTGCCAGCAGTTACTCCGCCAGGGAACAAAACTATGGCTACACCTTC. The chain uses TRBV6-5 and TRBJ1-2, with D possibly TRBD1 on 5 matching bases. The CDR3 length is 16 residues. V lost 0 bases to trimming and J lost 2 bases, with 13 bases between them. Germline values: CDR1 MNHEY, CDR2 SVGAGI.

V and J are TRBV7-3 and TRBJ1-2; unclear D gene. In germline, CDR1 is SGHTA, CDR2 FQGTGA. CDR3 size: 13 residues. Trimming stripped 5 bases from V and 4 bases from J, with 11 bases between. In DNA, the CDR3 is TGTGCCAGCAGCCCCCAACAAGGCTATGGCTACACCTTC. Encoded protein: CASSPQQGYGYTF.

The chain has TRBV19 and TRBJ2-7; weak D call: TRBD1 (6 bases). Trimming removed 6 bases from V and 2 bases from J, with 17 bases in between. This CDR3 has 15 amino acids. CDR1 is LNHDA, CDR2 SQIVND, per germline (reference sequence). DNA of the CDR3: TGTGCCAGTAGCCAGACAGGTCGGAGCACCTACGAGCAGTACTTC. It specifies CASSQTGRSTYEQYF.

The V gene is TRBV7-5, the J gene TRBJ2-7. TRBV7-5 is a known pseudogene. The CDR3 runs to 16 residues. CDR3 sequence (DNA): TGTGTCAGAAGCTTAGATAGGGACGGGATGGGGGACGAGCAGTACTTC. It specifies CVRSLDRDGMGDEQYF.

CDR3 sequence (DNA): TGTGCCAGCAGCGCATCAACCGGGACAGGGTTAAATCAGCCCCAGCATTTT. Translation gives CASSASTGTGLNQPQHF. The chain is built from TRBV7-8 and TRBJ1-5; 9 nucleotides agree with TRBD1. Germline lookup yields CDR1 SGHVS and CDR2 FQNEAQ. This CDR3 region has 17 residues. Trimming took 5 bases from V and 4 from J; bases not matched to a gene: 12.

This clone came up once. The chain couples TRBV2 to TRBJ1-3; D is perhaps TRBD1 (5 bases). This CDR3 region has 15 residues. Germline assignment: CDR1 SNHLY and CDR2 FYNNEI. Trimming stripped 1 base from V and 2 bases from J, with 9 bases between. The CDR3 spells CASSEGRVAGNTIYF. The CDR3 region has the DNA TGTGCCAGCAGTGAAGGCAGGGTGGCTGGAAACACCATATATTTT.

The chain couples TRBV7-8 to TRBJ2-7; D is unclear. CDR1 and CDR2 from the germline V gene are SGHVS and FQNEAQ. The CDR3 is made up of 16 amino acids. Trimming took off 4 bases at V and 0 bases at J, with 16 bases between the two ends. Here the CDR3 reads CASSSLDPPDSYEQYF. Here the CDR3 DNA reads TGTGCCAGCAGCTCCTTGGACCCTCCCGACTCCTACGAGCAGTACTTC.

The chain links TRBV6-5 to TRBJ1-1; the D gene is possibly TRBD1 (5 bases). The CDR3 is 15 amino acids. Germline V gene data show CDR1 as MNHEY and CDR2 as SVGAGI. V lost 7 bases to trimming and J lost 1 base, with 16 bases between them. The CDR3 loop is CASIQTGLRNTEAFF. The CDR3 DNA sequence: TGTGCCAGCATCCAAACAGGCCTCAGGAACACTGAAGCTTTCTTT.

The gene calls are TRBV27 and TRBJ2-7; possibly TRBD2 for D (7 bases). The germline V gene has CDR1 MNHEY and CDR2 SMNVEV (reference sequence). The V end was cut by 6 bases, the J end by 1 base, with 16 bases between. CDR3 length: 15 residues. The chain's CDR3 is CASSKGGGGSYEQYF. The CDR3 region has the DNA TGTGCCAGCAGCAAAGGGGGGGGAGGGTCCTACGAGCAGTACTTC.

The rearrangement links TRBV6-5 to TRBJ2-7, with 11 nucleotides matching TRBD2. CDR3 size: 15 residues. Germline V gene lookup returns CDR1 MNHEY and CDR2 SVGAGI. V was pared by 6 bases and J by 4 bases, with 8 bases of the junction left unmatched. The CDR3 region has the DNA TGTGCCAGCAGAACACGGCTAGCGGGGGGTTACGAGCAGTACTTC. It encodes CASRTRLAGGYEQYF.

The chain uses TRBV6-1 and TRBJ2-7; TRBD2 matches at 14 bases. The CDR3 length is 13 residues. After removal of 10 bases from V and 4 bases from J, the junction contained 3 bases not matched to a gene. In germline, CDR1 is MNHNS, CDR2 SASEGT. The CDR3 DNA is TGTGCCACCTGGACTAGCGGGAGGTACGAGCAGTACTTC. Amino acids: CATWTSGRYEQYF.

This clone has a single count. V and J are TRBV9 and TRBJ2-7, with 10 bases matching TRBD2. Trimming cost V 1 base and J 2 bases; bases outside gene matches: 6. Per the germline V gene, CDR1 is SGDLS and CDR2 is YYNGEE. The CDR3 extends over 16 amino acids. This chain's CDR3 is CASSVSTSGEPYEQYF. For the CDR3, the DNA is TGTGCCAGCAGCGTAAGTACTAGCGGGGAACCCTACGAGCAGTACTTC.

CDR3 sequence (DNA): TGTGCCAGCAGTGAAGACAGGGCCACAGATACGCAGTATTTT. Amino acid sequence: CASSEDRATDTQYF. V usage is TRBV6-1 and J usage is TRBJ2-3, with TRBD1 as a possible D gene (6 bases). V lost 1 base and J 2 bases, leaving 7 bases between the germline ends. There are 14 residues in the CDR3. Germline CDR1 reads MNHNS; CDR2 reads SASEGT.